Listed below are T cell receptor beta chains from one sample, sequenced in a study of CD8+CD57+ T cells in acquired aplastic anemia. TCRdb independently ran MiXCR on the reads; one entry per CDR3 protein. The sample includes fewer than 250,000 distinct CDR3 sequences, about 53% of them seen just once. The sample taken for sequencing was sorted CD4+, CD8+, or CD8+CD57+ T cells (not recorded which) from PBMCs. The receptors were sampled from a human donor in good health, serving as a control. The CDR3 runs from the conserved cysteine through the conserved F or W.

>TRBV7-9|TRBJ2-7
CASSTHRPISYEQYF
>TRBV10-3|TRBJ1-1
CAISDSGTGSGNTEAFF
>TRBV7-9|TRBJ2-1
CASSKTSANEQFF
>TRBV4-1|TRBJ2-3
CASSFAPRTSGGQDTQYF
>TRBV5-1|TRBJ2-6
CASTLGTGVNVLTF
>TRBV2|TRBJ2-5
CASSHRLAGETQYF
>TRBV25-1|TRBJ1-1
CANSESGGSSAFF
>TRBV5-1|TRBJ2-1
CASSFGTSGGVIYNEQFF
>TRBV7-3|TRBJ2-1
CASSLTGTRNEQFF
>TRBV6-5|TRBJ2-2
CASSWVVSTGELFF